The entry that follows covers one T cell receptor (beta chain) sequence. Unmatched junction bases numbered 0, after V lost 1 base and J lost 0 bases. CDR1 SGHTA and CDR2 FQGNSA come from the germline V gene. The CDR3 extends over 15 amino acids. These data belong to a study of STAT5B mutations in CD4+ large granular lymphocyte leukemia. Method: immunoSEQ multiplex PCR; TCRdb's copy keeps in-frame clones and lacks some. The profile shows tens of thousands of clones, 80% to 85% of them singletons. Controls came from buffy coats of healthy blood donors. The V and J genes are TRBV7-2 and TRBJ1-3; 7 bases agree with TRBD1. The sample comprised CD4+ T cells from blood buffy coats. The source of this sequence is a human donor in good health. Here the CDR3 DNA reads TGTGCCAGCAGCTTAGACAGGGGCTCTGGAAACACCATATATTTT. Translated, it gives CASSLDRGSGNTIYF.